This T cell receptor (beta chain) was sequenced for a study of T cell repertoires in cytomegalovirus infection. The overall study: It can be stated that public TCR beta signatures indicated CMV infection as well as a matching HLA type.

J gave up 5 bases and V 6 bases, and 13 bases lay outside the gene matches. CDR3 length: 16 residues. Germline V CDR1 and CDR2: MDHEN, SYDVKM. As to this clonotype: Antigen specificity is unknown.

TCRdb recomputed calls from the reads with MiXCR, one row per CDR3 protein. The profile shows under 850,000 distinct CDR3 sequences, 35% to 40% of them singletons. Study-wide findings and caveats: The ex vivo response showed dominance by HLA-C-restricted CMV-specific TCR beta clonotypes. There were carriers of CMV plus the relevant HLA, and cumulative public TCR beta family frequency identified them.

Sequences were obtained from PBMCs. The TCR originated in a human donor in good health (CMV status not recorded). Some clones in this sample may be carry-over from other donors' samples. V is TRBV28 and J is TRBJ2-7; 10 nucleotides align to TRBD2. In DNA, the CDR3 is TGTGCCAGCAGCTCCCCAGGAGCGGGGGGGCGGGACGAGCAGTACTTC. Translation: CASSSPGAGGRDEQYF.